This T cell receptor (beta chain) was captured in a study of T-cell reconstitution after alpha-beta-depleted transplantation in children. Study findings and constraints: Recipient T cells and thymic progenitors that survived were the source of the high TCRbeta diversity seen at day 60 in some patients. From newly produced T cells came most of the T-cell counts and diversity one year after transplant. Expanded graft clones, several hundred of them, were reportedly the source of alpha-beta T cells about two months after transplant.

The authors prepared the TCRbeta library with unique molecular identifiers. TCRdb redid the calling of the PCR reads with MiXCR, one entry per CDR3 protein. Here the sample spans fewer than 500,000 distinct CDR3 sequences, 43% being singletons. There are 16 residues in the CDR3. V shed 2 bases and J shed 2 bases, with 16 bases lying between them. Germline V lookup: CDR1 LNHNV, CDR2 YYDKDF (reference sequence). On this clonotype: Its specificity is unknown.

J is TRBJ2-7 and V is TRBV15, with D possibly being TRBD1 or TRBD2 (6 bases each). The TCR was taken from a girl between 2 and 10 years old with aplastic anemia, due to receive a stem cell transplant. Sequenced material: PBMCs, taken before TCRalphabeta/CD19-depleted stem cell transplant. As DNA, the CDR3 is TGTGCCACCAGCAGAAACCCGGGGGCGGCCACCTACGAGCAGTACTTC. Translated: CATSRNPGAATYEQYF.